What follows describes a single TCR beta chain. This record comes from a study of blood T cell repertoires in COVID-19. Germline loops: CDR1 LNHDA, CDR2 SQIVND (reference sequence). V was clipped by 5 bases and J by 7 bases; unmatched bases: 4. The CDR3 runs 13 residues. As processed by the authors: Counts of nucleated cells, estimated from reference gene primer amplification, were obtained. Method: immunoSEQ multiplex PCR; TCRdb's copy keeps in-frame clones and lacks some. The V and J calls and the clone size are those of that table, but D and trimming were determined from the DNA. The sample has about 250,000 clones, under 90% seen once.

The sample taken for sequencing was PBMCs or T cells enriched from blood (not recorded which). This chain connects TRBV19 to TRBJ2-3; 9 bases align to TRBD2. This TCR was sampled from a woman aged 25 to 39 with acute COVID-19. The DNA of the CDR3 is TGTGCCAGTAGTGGCGCGGGGGGGCATACGCAGTATTTT. Encoded protein: CASSGAGGHTQYF. Looking up the rest from reference TRBV19 and TRBJ2-3 gives the full variable domain: DGGITQSPKYLFRKEGQNVTLSCEQNLNHDAMYWYRQDPGQGLRLIYYSQIVNDFQKGDIAEGYSVSREKKESFPLTVTSAQKNPTAFYLCASSGAGGHTQYFGPGTRLTVL.